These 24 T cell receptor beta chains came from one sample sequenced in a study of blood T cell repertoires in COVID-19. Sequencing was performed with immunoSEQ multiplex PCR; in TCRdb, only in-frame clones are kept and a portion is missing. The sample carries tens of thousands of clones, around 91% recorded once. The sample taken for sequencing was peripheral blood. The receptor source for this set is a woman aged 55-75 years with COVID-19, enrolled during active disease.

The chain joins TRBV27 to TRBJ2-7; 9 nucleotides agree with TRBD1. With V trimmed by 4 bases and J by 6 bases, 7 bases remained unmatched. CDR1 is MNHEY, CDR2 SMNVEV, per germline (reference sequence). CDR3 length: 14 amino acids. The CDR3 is CASSSGQGLSEQYF. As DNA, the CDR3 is TGTGCCAGCAGTTCTGGACAGGGGCTAAGCGAGCAGTACTTC.

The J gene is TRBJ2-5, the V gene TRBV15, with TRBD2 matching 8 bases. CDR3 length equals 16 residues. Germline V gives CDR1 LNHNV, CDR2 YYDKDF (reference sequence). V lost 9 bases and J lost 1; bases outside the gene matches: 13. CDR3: CATTQGSLAGQETQYF. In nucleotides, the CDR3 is TGTGCCACAACCCAGGGTTCCCTAGCGGGCCAAGAGACCCAGTACTTC.

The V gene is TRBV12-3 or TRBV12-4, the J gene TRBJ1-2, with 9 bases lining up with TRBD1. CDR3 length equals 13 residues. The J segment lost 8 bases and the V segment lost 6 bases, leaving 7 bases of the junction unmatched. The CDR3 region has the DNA TGTGCCAGCAGGTTGACAGGGGGTAAGGGCTACACCTTC. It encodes CASRLTGGKGYTF.

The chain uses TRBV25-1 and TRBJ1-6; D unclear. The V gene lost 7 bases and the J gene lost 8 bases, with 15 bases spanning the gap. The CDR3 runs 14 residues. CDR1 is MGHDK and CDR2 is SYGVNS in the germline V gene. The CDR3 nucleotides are TGTGCCAGCACTGAGGGCCTTTACCATTCACCCCTCCACTTT. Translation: CASTEGLYHSPLHF.

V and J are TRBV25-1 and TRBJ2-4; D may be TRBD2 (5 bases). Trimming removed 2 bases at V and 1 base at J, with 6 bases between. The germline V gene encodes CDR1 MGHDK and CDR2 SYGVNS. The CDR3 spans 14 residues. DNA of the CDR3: TGTGCCAGCAGTGAAACGGGGGCCAAAAACATTCAGTACTTC. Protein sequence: CASSETGAKNIQYF.

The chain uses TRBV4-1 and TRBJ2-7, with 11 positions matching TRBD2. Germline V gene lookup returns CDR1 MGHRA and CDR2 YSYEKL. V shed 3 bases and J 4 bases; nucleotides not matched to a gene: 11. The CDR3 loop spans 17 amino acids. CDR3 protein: CASSHDGSTSGTYEQYF. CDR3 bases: TGCGCCAGCAGCCATGATGGATCGACTAGCGGGACATACGAGCAGTACTTC.

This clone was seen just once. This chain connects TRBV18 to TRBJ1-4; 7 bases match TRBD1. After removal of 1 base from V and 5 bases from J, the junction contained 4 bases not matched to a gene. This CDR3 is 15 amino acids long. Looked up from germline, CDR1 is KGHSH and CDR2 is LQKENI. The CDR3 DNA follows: TGTGCCAGCTCACCACTCCAGGGACAGAATGAAAAACTGTTTTTT. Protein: CASSPLQGQNEKLFF.

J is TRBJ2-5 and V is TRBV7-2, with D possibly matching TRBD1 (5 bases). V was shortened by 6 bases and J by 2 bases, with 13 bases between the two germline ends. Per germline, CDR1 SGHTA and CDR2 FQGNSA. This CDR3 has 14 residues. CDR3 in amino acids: CASRKTGAQETQYF. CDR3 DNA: TGTGCCAGCAGGAAAACTGGGGCGCAAGAGACCCAGTACTTC.

The CDR3 is CASTLGAFPTGELFF. The DNA for the CDR3 is TGTGCCAGCACCCTAGGGGCCTTTCCGACCGGGGAGCTGTTTTTT. V and J are TRBV6-5 and TRBJ2-2; D is perhaps TRBD1 (5 bases). The V and J ends lost 7 bases and 5 bases respectively, with 17 bases between them. Looked up from germline, CDR1 is MNHEY and CDR2 is SVGAGI. The CDR3 runs to 15 residues.

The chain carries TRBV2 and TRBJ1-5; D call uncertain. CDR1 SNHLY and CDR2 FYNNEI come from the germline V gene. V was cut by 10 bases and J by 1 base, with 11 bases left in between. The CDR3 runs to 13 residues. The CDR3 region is CATRTQSNQPQHF. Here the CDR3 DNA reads TGTGCCACCCGAACCCAGAGCAATCAGCCCCAGCATTTT.

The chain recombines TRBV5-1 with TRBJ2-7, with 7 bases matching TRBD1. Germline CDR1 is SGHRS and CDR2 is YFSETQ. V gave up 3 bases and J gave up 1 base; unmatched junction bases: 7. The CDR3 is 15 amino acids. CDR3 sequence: CASSSDRESSYEQYF. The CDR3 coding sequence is TGCGCCAGCAGCTCTGACAGGGAGTCATCCTACGAGCAGTACTTC.

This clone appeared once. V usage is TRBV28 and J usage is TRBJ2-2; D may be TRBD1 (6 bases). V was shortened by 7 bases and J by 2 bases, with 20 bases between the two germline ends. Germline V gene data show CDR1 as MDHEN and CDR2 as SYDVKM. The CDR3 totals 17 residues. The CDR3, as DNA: TGTGCCAGCACCCACTTCCCCGCCAGGGGAAACACCGGGGAGCTGTTTTTT. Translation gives CASTHFPARGNTGELFF.

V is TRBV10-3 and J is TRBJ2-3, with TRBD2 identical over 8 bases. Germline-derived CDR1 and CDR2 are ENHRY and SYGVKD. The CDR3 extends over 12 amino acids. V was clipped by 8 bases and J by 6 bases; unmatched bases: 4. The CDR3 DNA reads TGTGCCATCCGGAGCGGGAGCGATACGCAGTATTTT. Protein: CAIRSGSDTQYF.

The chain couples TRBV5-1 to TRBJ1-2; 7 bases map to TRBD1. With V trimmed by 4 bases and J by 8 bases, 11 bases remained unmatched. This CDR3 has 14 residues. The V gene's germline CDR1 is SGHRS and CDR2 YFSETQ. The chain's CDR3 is CASSPRQGQGGYTF. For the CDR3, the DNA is TGCGCCAGCAGCCCCCGACAGGGCCAAGGGGGCTACACCTTC.

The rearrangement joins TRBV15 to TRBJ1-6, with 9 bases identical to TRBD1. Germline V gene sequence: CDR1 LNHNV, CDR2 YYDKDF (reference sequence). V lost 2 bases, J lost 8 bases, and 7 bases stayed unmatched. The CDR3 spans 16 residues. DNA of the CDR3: TGTGCCACCAGCAGACCGACAGGGGGTGTTTATTCACCCCTCCACTTT. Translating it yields CATSRPTGGVYSPLHF. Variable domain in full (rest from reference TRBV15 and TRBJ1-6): DAMVIQNPRYQVTQFGKPVTLSCSQTLNHNVMYWYQQKSSQAPKLLFHYYDKDFNNEADTPDNFQSRRPNTSFCFLDIRSPGLGDTAMYLCATSRPTGGVYSPLHFGNGTRLTVT.

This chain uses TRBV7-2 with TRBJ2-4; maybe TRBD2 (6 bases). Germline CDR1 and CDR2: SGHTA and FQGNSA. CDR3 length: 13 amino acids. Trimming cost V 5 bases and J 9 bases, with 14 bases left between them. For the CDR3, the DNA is TGTGCCAGCAGCCCCCTGTGGAGGGGCATTCAGTACTTC. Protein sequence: CASSPLWRGIQYF.

The CDR3 nucleotides are TGTGCCATTCAGACTTCTAACTATGGCTACACCTTC. Its translation is CAIQTSNYGYTF. The chain couples TRBV24-1 to TRBJ1-2; D is undetermined. This CDR3 is 12 amino acids long. Trimming removed 11 bases at V and 0 bases at J, with 9 bases between. Germline V gives CDR1 KGHDR, CDR2 SFDVKD.

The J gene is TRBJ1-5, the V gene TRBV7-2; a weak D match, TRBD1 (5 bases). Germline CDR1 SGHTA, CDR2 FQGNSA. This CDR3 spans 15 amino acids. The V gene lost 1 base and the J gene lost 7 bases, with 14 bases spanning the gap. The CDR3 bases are TGTGCCAGCAGCTTAGTGGTAGGGGTCGAACAGCCCCAGCATTTT. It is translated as CASSLVVGVEQPQHF.

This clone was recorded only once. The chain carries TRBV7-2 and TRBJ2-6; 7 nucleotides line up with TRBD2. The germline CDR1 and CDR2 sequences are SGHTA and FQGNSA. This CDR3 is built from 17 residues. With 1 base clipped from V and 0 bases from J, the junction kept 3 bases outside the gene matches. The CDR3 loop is CASSLVSGGSGANVLTF. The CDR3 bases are TGTGCCAGCAGCTTAGTCTCGGGGGGCTCTGGGGCCAACGTCCTGACTTTC.

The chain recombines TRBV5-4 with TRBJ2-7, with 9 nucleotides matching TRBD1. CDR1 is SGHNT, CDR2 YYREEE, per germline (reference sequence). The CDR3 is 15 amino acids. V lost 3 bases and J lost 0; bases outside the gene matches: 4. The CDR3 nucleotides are TGTGCCAGCAGCTCCCGGGACAGGGTCTCCTACGAGCAGTACTTC. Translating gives CASSSRDRVSYEQYF. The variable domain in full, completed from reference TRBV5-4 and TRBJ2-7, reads ETGVTQSPTHLIKTRGQQVTLRCSSQSGHNTVSWYQQALGQGPQFIFQYYREEENGRGNFPPRFSGLQFPNYSSELNVNALELDDSALYLCASSSRDRVSYEQYFGPGTRLTVT.

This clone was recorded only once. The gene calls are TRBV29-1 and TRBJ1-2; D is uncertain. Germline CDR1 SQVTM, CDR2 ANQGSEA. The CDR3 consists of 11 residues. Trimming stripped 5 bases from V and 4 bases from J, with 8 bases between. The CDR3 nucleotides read TGCAGCGTTTACTGGTCCTATGGCTACACCTTC. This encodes CSVYWSYGYTF.

The CDR3 spells CATSGGGADTQYF. In nucleotides, the CDR3 is TGTGCCACCAGTGGGGGGGGAGCAGATACGCAGTATTTT. The V and J genes are TRBV24-1 and TRBJ2-3, with 7 bases matching TRBD2. This CDR3 has 13 amino acids. The J segment lost 4 bases and the V segment lost 5 bases, leaving 2 bases of the junction unmatched. Germline-derived CDR1 and CDR2 are KGHDR and SFDVKD.

CDR3 amino acids: CASSVALAGGRETQYF. CDR3 nucleotide sequence: TGTGCCAGCAGCGTAGCCTTAGCGGGAGGAAGAGAGACCCAGTACTTC. This chain links TRBV9 with TRBJ2-5; 10 bases align to TRBD2. The CDR3 totals 16 residues. With 0 bases clipped from V and 4 bases from J, the junction kept 6 bases outside the gene matches. Per the germline V gene, CDR1 is SGDLS and CDR2 is YYNGEE.

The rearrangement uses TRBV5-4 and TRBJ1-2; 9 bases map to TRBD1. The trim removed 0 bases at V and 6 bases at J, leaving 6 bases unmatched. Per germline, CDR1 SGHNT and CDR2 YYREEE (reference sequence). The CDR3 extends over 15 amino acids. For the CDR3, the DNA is TGTGCCAGCAGCTTGGGAGGACAGGGGACGAATGGCTACACCTTC. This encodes CASSLGGQGTNGYTF.